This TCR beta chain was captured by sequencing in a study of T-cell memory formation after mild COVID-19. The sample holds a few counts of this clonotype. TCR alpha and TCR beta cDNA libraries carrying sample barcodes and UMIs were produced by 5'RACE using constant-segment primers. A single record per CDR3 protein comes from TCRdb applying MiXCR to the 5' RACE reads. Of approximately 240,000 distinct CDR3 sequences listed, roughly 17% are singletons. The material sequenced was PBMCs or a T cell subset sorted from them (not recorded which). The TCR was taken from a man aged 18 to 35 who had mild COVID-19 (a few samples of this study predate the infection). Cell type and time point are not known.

CDR3 amino acids: CASSVQVMNTEAFF. The CDR3 region has the DNA TGCGCCAGCAGTGTGCAGGTAATGAACACTGAAGCTTTCTTT. The gene calls are TRBV5-1 and TRBJ1-1; no clear D gene. The germline V gene encodes CDR1 SGHRS and CDR2 YFSETQ. The V end lost 5 bases, the J end lost 0 bases, and 11 bases lay between the germline ends. The CDR3 contains 14 residues.